The entry that follows covers one T cell receptor (beta chain) sequence. There are 14 residues in the CDR3. V lost 0 bases and J lost 4, with 7 bases in between. From the 5' RACE reads, TCRdb called clonotypes with MiXCR, one entry per CDR3 protein. The sample lists 300,000 to 350,000 distinct CDR3 sequences, about an eighth occurring once. This record belongs to a study of T-cell memory formation after mild COVID-19. The sequence was collected from a man between 18 and 29 years old who had mild COVID-19 (a few samples of this study predate the infection). Cell type and time point are not known. Specimen: PBMCs or a T cell subset sorted from them (not recorded which). The V call is TRBV12-3 or TRBV12-4, the J call TRBJ1-5; D gene unclear. This chain's CDR3 is CASSLALLNQPQHF. The CDR3 region has the DNA TGTGCCAGCAGTTTAGCCTTGTTAAATCAGCCCCAGCATTTT.